This TCR beta chain was sequenced during a study of blood T cell repertoires in COVID-19. Study-wide context: Samples came from the United States, Italy and Spain, spanning acute and convalescent COVID-19.

Original analysis: Nucleated cell counts were estimated from reference gene primer amplification. Using immunoSEQ multiplex PCR, the repertoire was profiled, and TCRdb retains in-frame clones only, with some absent. V and J calls and clone size are as listed in that table; D and trimming were resolved from the DNA. The sample contains approximately 220,000 clones, roughly nine tenths of which appear only once. This CDR3 spans 17 amino acids. Unmatched junction bases numbered 8, after V lost 4 bases and J lost 0 bases. From germline, CDR1 is LGHDT and CDR2 YNNKEL (reference sequence). The clonotype originates from a woman aged 50 to 65 with acute or convalescent COVID-19. The chain has TRBV3-1 (or the pseudogene TRBV3-2) and TRBJ2-4; 8 bases are shared with TRBD1. The sequenced sample was peripheral blood. The CDR3 protein is CASSPRDRSLAKNIQYF. The CDR3 bases are TGTGCCAGCAGCCCTAGGGACAGGTCCCTAGCCAAAAACATTCAGTACTTC.